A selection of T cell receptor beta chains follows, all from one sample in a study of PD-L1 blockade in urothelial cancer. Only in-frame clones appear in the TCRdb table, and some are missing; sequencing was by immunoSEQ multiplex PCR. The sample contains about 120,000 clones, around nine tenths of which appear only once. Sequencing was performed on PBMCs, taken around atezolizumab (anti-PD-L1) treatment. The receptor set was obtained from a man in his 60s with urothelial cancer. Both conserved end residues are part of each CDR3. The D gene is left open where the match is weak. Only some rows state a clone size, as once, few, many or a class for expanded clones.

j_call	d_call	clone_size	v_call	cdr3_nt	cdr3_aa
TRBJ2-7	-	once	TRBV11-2	TGTGCCAGCAGCACCCATAAGGGGGAGCAGTACTTC	CASSTHKGEQYF
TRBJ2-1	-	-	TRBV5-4	TGTGCCAGCAGCGCCGACGTAGCGAGGAATGAGCAGTTCTTC	CASSADVARNEQFF
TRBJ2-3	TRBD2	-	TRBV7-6	TGTGCCAGCAGCTTAATAGCGGGAGGCACAGATACGCAGTATTTT	CASSLIAGGTDTQYF
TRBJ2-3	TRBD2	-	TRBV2	TGTGCCAGCAGCCCAGCGGGGGGCAGCACAGATACGCAGTATTTT	CASSPAGGSTDTQYF
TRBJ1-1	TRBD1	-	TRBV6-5	TGTGCCAGCAGTTACCGTGGGACAGGGGGGACTGAAGCTTTCTTT	CASSYRGTGGTEAFF
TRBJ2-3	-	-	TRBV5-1	TGCGCCAGCAGCTTGGAGCTTGCCGGGTATACAGATACGCAGTATTTT	CASSLELAGYTDTQYF
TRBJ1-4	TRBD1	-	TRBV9	TGTGCCAGCAGCGTAAGCGGACAGGGGAATGAAAAACTGTTTTTT	CASSVSGQGNEKLFF
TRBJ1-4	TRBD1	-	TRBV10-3	TGTGCCACGGAGCCCGGGACAGGGGCGGAAAAACTGTTTTTT	CATEPGTGAEKLFF
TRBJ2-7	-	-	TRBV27	TGTGCCAGCAGTTTGGGAGTAGGGCAGGGGTCCTACGAGCAGTACTTC	CASSLGVGQGSYEQYF
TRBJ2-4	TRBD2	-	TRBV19	TGTGCCAGTAGTAACTTAGCGGGTACCGGGAACATTCAGTACTTC	CASSNLAGTGNIQYF
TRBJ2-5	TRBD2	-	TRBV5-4	TGTGCCAGCAGCTTTGTGGGAGGGGAAGAGACCCAGTACTTC	CASSFVGGEETQYF
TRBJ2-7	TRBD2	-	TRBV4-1	TGCGCCAGCAGCCAAGATCAGGGACTAGCCTTCCGAACCTACGAGCAGTACTTC	CASSQDQGLAFRTYEQYF
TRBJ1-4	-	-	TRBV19	TGTGCCAGTAGTATGAGTAGTGCAACTAATGAAAAACTGTTTTTT	CASSMSSATNEKLFF
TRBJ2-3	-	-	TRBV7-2	TGTGCCAGCCGGGCGGGCAACACAGATACGCAGTATTTT	CASRAGNTDTQYF
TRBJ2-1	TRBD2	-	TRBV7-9	TGTGCCAGCAGCCCCGGACTAGCGGGAGGTAATGAGCAGTTCTTC	CASSPGLAGGNEQFF
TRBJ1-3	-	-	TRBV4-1	TGCGCCAGCAGCGTCCTCGGCCCAGGGTCTGGAAACACCATATATTTT	CASSVLGPGSGNTIYF
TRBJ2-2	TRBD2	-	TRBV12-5	TGTGCTAGTGGGATTAGCGGGGGGGTCAACACCGGGGAGCTGTTTTTT	CASGISGGVNTGELFF
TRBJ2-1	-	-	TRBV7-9	TGTGCCAGCAGCCCGGGGATTGATGAGCAGTTCTTC	CASSPGIDEQFF
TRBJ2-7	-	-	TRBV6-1	TGTGCCAGCAGAGACGGGTCCTACGAGCAGTACTTC	CASRDGSYEQYF
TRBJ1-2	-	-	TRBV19	TGTGCCAGTAGTATAGTGGCAAGCTATGGCTACACCTTC	CASSIVASYGYTF
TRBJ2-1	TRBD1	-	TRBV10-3	TGTGCCATCAGTGACACGAGGACAGGGGTCCTCAATGAGCAGTTCTTC	CAISDTRTGVLNEQFF
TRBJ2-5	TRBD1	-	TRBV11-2	TGTGCCAGCAGCTCCGGGACAGGCCCTCAAGAGACCCAGTACTTC	CASSSGTGPQETQYF
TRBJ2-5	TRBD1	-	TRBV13	TGTGCCAGCAGCTTGACAGGGGCCGGTAAGACCCAGTACTTC	CASSLTGAGKTQYF
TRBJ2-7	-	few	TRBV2	TGTGCCAGCAGCAGAGGGGAGCAGTACTTC	CASSRGEQYF
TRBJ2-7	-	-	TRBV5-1	TGCGCCAGCAGGGGTGGACAGAGCTCCTACGAGCAGTACTTC	CASRGGQSSYEQYF
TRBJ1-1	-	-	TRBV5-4	TGTGCCAGCAGCTTGAACGGGGGTGGGGCTTTCTTT	CASSLNGGGAFF
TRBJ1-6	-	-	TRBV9	TGTGCCAGCAGCGCCCTTACATCGACAGACAATAATAATTCACCCCTCCACTTT	CASSALTSTDNNNSPLHF
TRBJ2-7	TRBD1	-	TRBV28	TGTGCCAGCAGTTCAGGACAGGACGACTCCTACGAGCAGTACTTC	CASSSGQDDSYEQYF
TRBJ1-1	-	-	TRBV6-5	TGTGCCAGCAGTTACTCCCCACAAACTGAAGCTTTCTTT	CASSYSPQTEAFF
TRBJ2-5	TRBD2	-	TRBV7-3	TGTGCCAGCAGTTCACGGGGCGGGGGGTCCCCAGAGACCCAGTACTTC	CASSSRGGGSPETQYF
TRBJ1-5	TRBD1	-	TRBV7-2	TGTGCCAGCAGCCTAATACAGGGGGCTGGGCAGCCCCAGCATTTT	CASSLIQGAGQPQHF
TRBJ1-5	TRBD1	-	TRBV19	TGTGCCAGTAGTGTGCTATGGGACAGGGGCAATCAGCCCCAGCATTTT	CASSVLWDRGNQPQHF
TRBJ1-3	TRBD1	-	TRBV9	TGTGCCAGCAGCGTAGATGGCAGGGGGGCCTTAAAAAACACCATATATTTT	CASSVDGRGALKNTIYF
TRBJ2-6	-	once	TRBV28	TGTGCCAGCAGTTTGGGGCGCTCTGGGGCCAACGTCCTGACTTTC	CASSLGRSGANVLTF
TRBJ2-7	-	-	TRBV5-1	TGCGCCAGCAGCTTTCGTACGGGGTCCTACGAGCAGTACTTC	CASSFRTGSYEQYF
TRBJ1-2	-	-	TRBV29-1	TGCAGCTTGGCGGATGGCTACACCTTC	CSLADGYTF
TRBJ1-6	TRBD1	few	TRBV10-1	TGCGCCAGCAGGACAGGGGGCTATAATTCACCCCTCCACTTT	CASRTGGYNSPLHF
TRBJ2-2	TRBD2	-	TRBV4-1	TGCGCCAGCAGCCAACCTAGCGGGGGGGGAGACACCGGGGAGCTGTTTTTT	CASSQPSGGGDTGELFF
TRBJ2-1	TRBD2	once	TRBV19	TGTGCCAGTAGTATGGGGCTAGCGGGATCTGAGCAGTTCTTC	CASSMGLAGSEQFF
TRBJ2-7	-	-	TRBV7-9	TGTGCCAGCAGCCCCGCGAACCCATCCTACGAGCAGTACTTC	CASSPANPSYEQYF
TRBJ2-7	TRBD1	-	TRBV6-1	TGTGCCGCCCAAGACAGGGGGCTCCACGAGCAGTACTTC	CAAQDRGLHEQYF